These T cell receptor beta chains were read from a single sample in a study of metastatic and nonmetastatic thyroid tumors. TCRdb re-clonotyped the PCR reads via MiXCR. Among some 40,000 clones listed, 15% to 20% were seen once. Sequenced: blood. The receptor set was obtained from a female donor with papillary thyroid cancer or a benign thyroid nodule (not recorded which). Some clones in this sample may be carry-over from other donors' samples. CDR3s include the opening cysteine and the closing phenylalanine or tryptophan. A D gene is named only where the DNA matches it firmly. Expanded clones are given a class, and other clones once, few, many or no size at all.

cdr3_aa | cdr3_nt | d_call | v_call | clone_size | j_call
CASSYGGSYEQYF | TGTGCCAGCAGTTACGGGGGGAGCTACGAGCAGTACTTC | . | TRBV6-2/TRBV6-3 | many | TRBJ2-7
CASSYRGPGAGPQHF | TGTGCCAGCAGTTACCGCGGTCCCGGGGCCGGGCCCCAGCATTTT | . | TRBV6-6 | many | TRBJ1-5
CASSLYSGGLAGYNEQFF | TGTGCCAGCAGTTTATACTCCGGGGGACTAGCGGGGTACAATGAGCAGTTCTTC | TRBD2 | TRBV28 | many | TRBJ2-1
CAWTAKGHYEQYF | TGTGCCTGGACTGCGAAAGGGCACTACGAGCAGTACTTC | . | TRBV30 | many | TRBJ2-7
CASSFPGTYNEQSF | TGTGCCAGCAGTTTCCCCGGGACCTACAATGAGCAGTCCTTC | . | TRBV28 | few | TRBJ2-1
CASSLAVWEQYF | TGCGCCAGCAGCTTGGCGGTGTGGGAGCAGTACTTC | . | TRBV5-1 | few | TRBJ2-7
CASSLQTNTEAFF | TGTGCCAGCAGCTTACAGACGAACACTGAAGCTTTCTTT | . | TRBV7-6 | many | TRBJ1-1
CASSYETATNSYEQYF | TGTGCCAGCAGCTACGAAACAGCGACTAACTCCTACGAGCAGTACTTC | . | TRBV11-3 | many | TRBJ2-7
CANRPGEGGSEKLFF | TGTGCCAACAGACCCGGAGAGGGAGGGAGTGAAAAACTGTTTTTT | . | TRBV6-1 | few | TRBJ1-4
CTSSLYSGSNQPQHF | TGCACCAGCAGCCTCTATTCCGGGAGCAATCAGCCCCAGCATTTT | . | TRBV5-1 | . | TRBJ1-5
CSVSVRRVGMDEQYF | TGCAGTGTTAGTGTAAGAAGGGTAGGAATGGACGAGCAGTACTTC | . | TRBV20-1 | medium-sized | TRBJ2-7
CATRSVNTEAFF | TGTGCCACCAGGAGCGTTAACACTGAAGCTTTCTTT | . | TRBV24-1 | many | TRBJ1-1
CASSSRDSKIDEQYF | TGTGCCAGCAGCTCAAGGGACAGTAAGATCGACGAGCAGTACTTC | TRBD1 | TRBV7-9 | . | TRBJ2-7
CASRGQGRVRITDTQYF | TGTGCCAGCAGGGGACAGGGGCGTGTTAGAATCACAGATACGCAGTATTTT | TRBD1 | TRBV2 | many | TRBJ2-3
CASRAMETQYF | TGTGCCAGCAGGGCAATGGAGACCCAGTACTTC | . | TRBV11-2 | . | TRBJ2-5
CASSISPQETQYF | TGTGCCAGTAGTATCTCGCCCCAAGAGACCCAGTACTTC | . | TRBV19 | many | TRBJ2-5
CASSLGYEQCF | TGTGCCAGCAGTTTGGGATACGAGCAGTGCTTC | . | TRBV28 | . | TRBJ2-7
CSAAGLSVSYNEQFF | TGCAGTGCCGCAGGACTGTCCGTGAGTTACAATGAGCAGTTCTTC | . | TRBV20-1 | many | TRBJ2-1
CSARGVGGHEQYF | TGCAGTGCTAGGGGGGTAGGGGGCCACGAGCAGTACTTC | TRBD1 | TRBV20-1 | once | TRBJ2-7
CASSSHTLAEQYF | TGTGCCAGCAGCTCCCACACACTAGCGGAGCAGTACTTC | TRBD2 | TRBV7-2 | . | TRBJ2-7
CASSGTADSEQFF | TGTGCCAGCAGTGGGACGGCGGATTCTGAGCAGTTCTTC | . | TRBV7-9 | many | TRBJ2-1
CASSFEGTDDGYTF | TGTGCCAGCAGTTTCGAGGGGACGGATGATGGCTACACCTTC | . | TRBV28 | many | TRBJ1-2
CSATTSGSVPYEQYF | TGCAGTGCTACCACTAGCGGGAGTGTACCCTACGAGCAGTACTTC | TRBD2 | TRBV20-1 | many | TRBJ2-7
CASSGGYNDQFF | TGTGCCAGTAGTGGGGGATACAATGATCAGTTCTTC | . | TRBV19 | few | TRBJ2-1
CASRPGQGDYQPQHF | TGTGCCAGCAGACCGGGACAGGGGGATTATCAGCCCCAGCATTTT | TRBD1 | TRBV6-1 | many | TRBJ1-5
CASSESSQGTEAFF | TGTGCCAGCAGTGAATCGTCCCAGGGGACTGAAGCTTTCTTT | . | TRBV6-1 | many | TRBJ1-1
CASSLQGTDNEQFF | TGTGCCAGCAGTCTACAGGGCACCGACAATGAGCAGTTCTTC | . | TRBV12-3/TRBV12-4 | many | TRBJ2-1
CASSFPGPYQPQHF | TGTGCCAGCAGTTTCCCGGGGCCCTATCAGCCCCAGCATTTT | . | TRBV28 | medium-sized | TRBJ1-5
CASSYHAGTGGDTQYF | TGTGCCAGCAGTTACCATGCCGGGACAGGGGGGGATACGCAGTATTTT | TRBD1 | TRBV6-6 | many | TRBJ2-3
CSAWDMAYEQYF | TGCAGTGCCTGGGACATGGCCTACGAGCAGTACTTC | . | TRBV20-1 | . | TRBJ2-7
CASSTVTDTQYF | TGTGCCAGCTCAACCGTAACAGATACGCAGTATTTT | . | TRBV18 | many | TRBJ2-3
CASSLLVGTQYF | TGTGCCAGCAGCTTACTAGTAGGAACGCAGTATTTT | . | TRBV7-2 | few | TRBJ2-3
CASNSRQKYTDTQYF | TGTGCCAGCAACTCACGACAGAAATACACAGATACGCAGTATTTT | . | TRBV28 | many | TRBJ2-3
CASTWTSLFSGANVLTF | TGTGCCAGCACCTGGACTTCCCTCTTCTCTGGGGCCAACGTCCTGACTTTC | . | TRBV6-1 | few | TRBJ2-6
CASSESYEQYF | TGTGCCAGCAGCGAGTCCTACGAGCAGTACTTC | . | TRBV6-1 | medium-sized | TRBJ2-7
CASSLAGARNTGELFF | TGTGCCAGCAGCTTAGCGGGGGCTAGGAACACCGGGGAGCTGTTTTTT | . | TRBV7-2 | many | TRBJ2-2
CASVPSVLAGITDTQYF | TGTGCCAGCGTCCCGTCCGTACTAGCTGGGATCACAGATACGCAGTATTTT | . | TRBV28 | . | TRBJ2-3
CASRDGTAQETQYF | TGTGCCAGCAGGGATGGGACAGCTCAAGAGACCCAGTACTTC | TRBD1 | TRBV7-9 | many | TRBJ2-5
CTSSLASRGQGYEQYF | TGCACCAGCAGCTTGGCCTCCCGTGGACAGGGCTACGAGCAGTACTTC | TRBD1 | TRBV5-1 | . | TRBJ2-7
CASSQGPSATDTQYF | TGCGCCAGCAGCCAAGGTCCCAGCGCCACAGATACGCAGTATTTT | . | TRBV4-1 | few | TRBJ2-3